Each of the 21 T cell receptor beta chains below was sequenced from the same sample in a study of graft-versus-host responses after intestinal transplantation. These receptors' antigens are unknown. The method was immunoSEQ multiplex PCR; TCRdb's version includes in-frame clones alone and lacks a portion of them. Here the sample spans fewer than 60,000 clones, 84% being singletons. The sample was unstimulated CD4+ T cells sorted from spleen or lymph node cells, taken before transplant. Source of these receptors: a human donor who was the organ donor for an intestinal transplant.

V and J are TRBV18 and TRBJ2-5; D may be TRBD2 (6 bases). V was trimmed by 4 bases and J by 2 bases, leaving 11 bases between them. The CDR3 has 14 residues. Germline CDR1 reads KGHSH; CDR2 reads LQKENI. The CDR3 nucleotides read TGTGCCAGCTCACGCACCGGGACTCAAGAGACCCAGTACTTC. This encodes CASSRTGTQETQYF.

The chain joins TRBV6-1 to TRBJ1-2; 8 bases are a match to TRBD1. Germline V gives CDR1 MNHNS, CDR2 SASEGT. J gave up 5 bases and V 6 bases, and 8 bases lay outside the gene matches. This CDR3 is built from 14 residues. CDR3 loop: CASSRGQEGYGYTF. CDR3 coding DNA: TGTGCCAGCAGCAGGGGGCAGGAGGGGTATGGCTACACCTTC.

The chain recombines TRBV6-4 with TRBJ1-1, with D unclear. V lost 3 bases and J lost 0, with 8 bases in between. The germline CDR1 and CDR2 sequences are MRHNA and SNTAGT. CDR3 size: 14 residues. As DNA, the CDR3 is TGTGCCAGCAGTGAAAGTTATTTGAACACTGAAGCTTTCTTT. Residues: CASSESYLNTEAFF.

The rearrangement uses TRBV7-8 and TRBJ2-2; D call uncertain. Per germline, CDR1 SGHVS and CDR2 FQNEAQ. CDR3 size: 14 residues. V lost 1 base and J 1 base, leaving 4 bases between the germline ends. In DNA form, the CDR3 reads TGTGCCAGCAGCTTAGGACAGAACACCGGGGAGCTGTTTTTT. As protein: CASSLGQNTGELFF.

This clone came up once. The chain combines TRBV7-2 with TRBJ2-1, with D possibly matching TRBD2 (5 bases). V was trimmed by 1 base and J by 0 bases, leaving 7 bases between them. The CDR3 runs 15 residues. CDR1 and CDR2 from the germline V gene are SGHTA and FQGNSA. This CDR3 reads CASSLEGSSYNEQFF. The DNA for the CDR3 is TGTGCCAGCAGCTTAGAAGGGAGCTCCTACAATGAGCAGTTCTTC.

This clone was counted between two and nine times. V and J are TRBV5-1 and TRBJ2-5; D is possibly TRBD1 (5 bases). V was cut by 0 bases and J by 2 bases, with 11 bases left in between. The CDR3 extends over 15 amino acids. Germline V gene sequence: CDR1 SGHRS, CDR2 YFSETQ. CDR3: CASSLDRRRQETQYF. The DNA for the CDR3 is TGCGCCAGCAGCTTGGACAGGAGACGACAAGAGACCCAGTACTTC.

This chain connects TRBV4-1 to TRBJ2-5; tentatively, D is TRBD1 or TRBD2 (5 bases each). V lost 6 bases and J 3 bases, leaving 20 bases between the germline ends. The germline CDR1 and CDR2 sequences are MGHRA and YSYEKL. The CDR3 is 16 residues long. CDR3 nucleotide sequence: TGCGCCAGCAGACCCGCACAGGTCCCCGGGGAAGAGACCCAGTACTTC. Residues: CASRPAQVPGEETQYF.

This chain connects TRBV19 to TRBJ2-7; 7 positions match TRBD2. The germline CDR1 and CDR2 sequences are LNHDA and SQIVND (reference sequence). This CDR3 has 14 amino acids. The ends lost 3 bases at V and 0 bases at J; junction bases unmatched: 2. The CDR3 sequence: CASSIIAGSYEQYF. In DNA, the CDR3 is TGTGCCAGTAGTATTATAGCGGGCTCCTACGAGCAGTACTTC.

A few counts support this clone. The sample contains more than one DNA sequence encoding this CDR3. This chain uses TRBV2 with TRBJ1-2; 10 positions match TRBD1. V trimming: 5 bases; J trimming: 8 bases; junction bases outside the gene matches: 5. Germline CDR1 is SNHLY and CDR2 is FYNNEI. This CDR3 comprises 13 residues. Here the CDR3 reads CASSTTTGGGYTF. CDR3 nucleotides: TGTGCCAGCAGTACAACGACAGGGGGCGGCTACACCTTC.

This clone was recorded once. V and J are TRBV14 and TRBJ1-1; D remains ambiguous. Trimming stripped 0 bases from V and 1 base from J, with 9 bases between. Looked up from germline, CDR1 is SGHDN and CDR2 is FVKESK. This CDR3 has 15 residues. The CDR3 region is CASSQEAGRNTEAFF. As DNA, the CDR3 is TGTGCCAGCAGCCAAGAGGCGGGTCGGAACACTGAAGCTTTCTTT.

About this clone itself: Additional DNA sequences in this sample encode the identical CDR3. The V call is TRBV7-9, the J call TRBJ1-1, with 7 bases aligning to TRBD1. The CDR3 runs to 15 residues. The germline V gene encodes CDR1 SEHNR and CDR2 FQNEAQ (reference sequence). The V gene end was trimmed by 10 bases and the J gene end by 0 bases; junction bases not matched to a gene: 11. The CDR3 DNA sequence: TGTGCCATCGACCTAGGGAGGGGGCTGAACACTGAAGCTTTCTTT. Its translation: CAIDLGRGLNTEAFF.

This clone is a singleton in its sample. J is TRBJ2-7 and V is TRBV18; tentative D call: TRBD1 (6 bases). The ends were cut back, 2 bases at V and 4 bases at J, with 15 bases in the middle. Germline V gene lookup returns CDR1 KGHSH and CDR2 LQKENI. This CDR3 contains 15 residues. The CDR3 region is CASSPSTGTVYEQYF. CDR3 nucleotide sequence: TGTGCCAGCTCACCATCAACAGGGACGGTATACGAGCAGTACTTC.

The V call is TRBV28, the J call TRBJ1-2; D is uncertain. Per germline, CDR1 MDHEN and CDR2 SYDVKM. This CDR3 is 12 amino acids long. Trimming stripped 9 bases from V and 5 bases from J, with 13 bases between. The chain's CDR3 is CASLDGWYGYTF. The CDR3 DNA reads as TGTGCCAGTCTGGACGGGTGGTATGGCTACACCTTC.

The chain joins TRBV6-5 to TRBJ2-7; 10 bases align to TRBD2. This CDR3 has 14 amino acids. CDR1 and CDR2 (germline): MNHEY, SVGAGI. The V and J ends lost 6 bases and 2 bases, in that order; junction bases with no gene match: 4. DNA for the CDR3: TGTGCCAGCAGGGTAGCGGGAGGAACCTACGAGCAGTACTTC. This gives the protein CASRVAGGTYEQYF.

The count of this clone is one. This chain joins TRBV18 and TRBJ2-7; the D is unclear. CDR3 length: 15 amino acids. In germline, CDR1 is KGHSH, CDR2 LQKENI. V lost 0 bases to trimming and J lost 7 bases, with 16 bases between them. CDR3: CASSPPSVGQWEQYF. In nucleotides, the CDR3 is TGTGCCAGCTCACCACCGTCAGTAGGCCAGTGGGAGCAGTACTTC.

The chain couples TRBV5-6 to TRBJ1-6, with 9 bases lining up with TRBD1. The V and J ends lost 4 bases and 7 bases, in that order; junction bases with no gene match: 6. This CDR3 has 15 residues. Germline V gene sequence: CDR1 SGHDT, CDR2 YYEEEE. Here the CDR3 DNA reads TGTGCCAGCAGCAATTCCGGGACAGGGAATTCACCCCTCCACTTT. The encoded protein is CASSNSGTGNSPLHF. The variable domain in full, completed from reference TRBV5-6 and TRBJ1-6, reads DAGVTQSPTHLIKTRGQQVTLRCSPKSGHDTVSWYQQALGQGPQFIFQYYEEEERQRGNFPDRFSGHQFPNYSSELNVNALLLGDSALYLCASSNSGTGNSPLHFGNGTRLTVT.

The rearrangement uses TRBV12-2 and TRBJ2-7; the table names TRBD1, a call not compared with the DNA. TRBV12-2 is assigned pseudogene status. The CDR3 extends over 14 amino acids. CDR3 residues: CASRVRDNLCEQYF. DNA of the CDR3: TGTGCAAGTCGCGTCCGGGACAACCTTTGCGAGCAGTACTTC.

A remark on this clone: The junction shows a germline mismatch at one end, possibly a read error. The CDR3 protein is CASSGTMNTKAFF. CDR3 bases: TGTGCCAGCTCGGGGACCATGAACACTAAAGCTTTCTTT. This chain links TRBV18 with TRBJ1-1; tentative D call: TRBD1 (5 bases). CDR1 is KGHSH, CDR2 LQKENI, per germline. This CDR3 is built from 13 residues.

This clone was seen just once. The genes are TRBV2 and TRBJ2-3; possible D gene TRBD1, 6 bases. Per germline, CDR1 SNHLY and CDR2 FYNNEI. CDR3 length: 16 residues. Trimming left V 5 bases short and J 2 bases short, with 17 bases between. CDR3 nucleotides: TGTGCCAGCAGTCCTGACAGGCCCCAATACACAGATACGCAGTATTTT. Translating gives CASSPDRPQYTDTQYF.

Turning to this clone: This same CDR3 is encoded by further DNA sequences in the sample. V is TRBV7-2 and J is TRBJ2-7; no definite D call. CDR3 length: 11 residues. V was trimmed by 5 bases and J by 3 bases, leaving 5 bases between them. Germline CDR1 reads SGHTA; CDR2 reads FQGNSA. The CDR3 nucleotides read TGTGCCAGCAGCCTAAGCTACGAGCAGTACTTC. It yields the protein CASSLSYEQYF.

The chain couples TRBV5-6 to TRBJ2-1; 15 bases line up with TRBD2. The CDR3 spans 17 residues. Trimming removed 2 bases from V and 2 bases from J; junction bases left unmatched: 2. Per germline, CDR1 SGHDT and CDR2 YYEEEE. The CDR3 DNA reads TGTGCCAGCAGCTTTAGGACTAGCGGGGGGGCCTACAATGAGCAGTTCTTC. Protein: CASSFRTSGGAYNEQFF.